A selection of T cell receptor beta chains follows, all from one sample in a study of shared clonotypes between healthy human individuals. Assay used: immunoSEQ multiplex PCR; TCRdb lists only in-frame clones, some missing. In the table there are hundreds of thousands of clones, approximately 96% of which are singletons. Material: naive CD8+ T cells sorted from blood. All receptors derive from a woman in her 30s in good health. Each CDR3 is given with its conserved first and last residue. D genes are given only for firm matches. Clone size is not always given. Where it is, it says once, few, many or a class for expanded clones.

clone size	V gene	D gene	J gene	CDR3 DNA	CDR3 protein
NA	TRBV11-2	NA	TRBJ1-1	TGTGCCAGCAGCTTAGTTAGTCAGGGCACTGAAGCTTTCTTT	CASSLVSQGTEAFF
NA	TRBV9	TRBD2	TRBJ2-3	TGTGCCAGCAGCGTAGACGGGACTAGCGGGACAATCACAGATACGCAGTATTTT	CASSVDGTSGTITDTQYF
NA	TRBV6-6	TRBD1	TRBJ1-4	TGTGCCAGCAGTTACACCGGGACAGGGCCCGAAAAACTGTTTTTT	CASSYTGTGPEKLFF
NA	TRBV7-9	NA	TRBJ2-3	TGTGCCAGCAGCTTAGGACAGGTGGATGGCACAGATACGCAGTATTTT	CASSLGQVDGTDTQYF
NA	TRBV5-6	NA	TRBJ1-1	TGTGCCAGCAGCTTCGGTCGGGACACTGAAGCTTTCTTT	CASSFGRDTEAFF
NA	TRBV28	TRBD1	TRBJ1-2	TGTGCCAGCAGTTTAAGAGGGGGCGGGCTAGGCTACACCTTC	CASSLRGGGLGYTF
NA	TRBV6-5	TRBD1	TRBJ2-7	TGTGCCAGCAGTTACTCCCAGGGACAGGGTTACGAGCAGTACTTC	CASSYSQGQGYEQYF
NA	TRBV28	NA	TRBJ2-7	TGTGCCAGCAGTTTATGGGTCCTGGGAGCTTCCTACGAGCAGTACTTC	CASSLWVLGASYEQYF
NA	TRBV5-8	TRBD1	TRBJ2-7	TGTGCCAGCAGCCCCCTCCGGGACAGGGGGCCCTACGAGCAGTACTTC	CASSPLRDRGPYEQYF
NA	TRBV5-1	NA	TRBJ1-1	TGCGCCAGCAGCTTGGATTTTCTGTCAATGAACACTGAAGCTTTCTTT	CASSLDFLSMNTEAFF
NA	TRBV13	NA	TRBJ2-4	TGTGCCAGCAGCTTAGTTTCAGGCAGCCCAAACATTCAGTACTTC	CASSLVSGSPNIQYF
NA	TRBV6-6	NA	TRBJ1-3	TGTGCCAGCAGGTCCCGCTCTGGAAACACCATATATTTT	CASRSRSGNTIYF
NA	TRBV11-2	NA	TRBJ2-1	TGTGCCAGCAGCTTCTTGAATGAGCAGTTCTTC	CASSFLNEQFF
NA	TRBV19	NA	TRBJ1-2	TGTGCCAGTAGGGTCGCATATGGCTACACCTTC	CASRVAYGYTF
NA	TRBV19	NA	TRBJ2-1	TGTGCCGTCGGACTATCCACGGCCAATGAGCAGTTCTTC	CAVGLSTANEQFF
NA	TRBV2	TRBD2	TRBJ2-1	TGTGCCAGCAGTGCTAGCGGGAGGGGCAATGAGCAGTTCTTC	CASSASGRGNEQFF
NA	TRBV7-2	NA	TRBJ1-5	TGTGCCAGCAGCTTAGGGTGGGCAGACAATCAGCCCCAGCATTTT	CASSLGWADNQPQHF
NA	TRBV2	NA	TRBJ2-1	TGTGCCAGCAGTGAAAGGGTGGGACCTTTTAATGAGCAGTTCTTC	CASSERVGPFNEQFF
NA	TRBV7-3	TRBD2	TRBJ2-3	TGTGCCAGCAGCTGGACTAGCGGTAGCACAGATACGCAGTATTTT	CASSWTSGSTDTQYF
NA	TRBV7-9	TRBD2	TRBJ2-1	TGTGCCAGCAGCCGCCCGACTAGCGGCCCTTACAATGAGCAGTTCTTC	CASSRPTSGPYNEQFF
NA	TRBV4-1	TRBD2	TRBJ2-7	TGCGCCAGCAGCCAAGGCCTAGCGGGAGGATACGAGCAGTACTTC	CASSQGLAGGYEQYF
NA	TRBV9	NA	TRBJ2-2	TGTGCCAGCAGTCTCGACTTGAGTCCCGGGGAGCTGTTTTTT	CASSLDLSPGELFF
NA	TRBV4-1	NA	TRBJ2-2	TGCGCCAGCAGCCAAGGGGTTACCGCGAACACCGGGGAGCTGTTTTTT	CASSQGVTANTGELFF
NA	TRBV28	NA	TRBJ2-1	TGTGCCAGCCACGGTTACAATGAGCAGTTCTTC	CASHGYNEQFF
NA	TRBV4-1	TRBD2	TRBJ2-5	TGCGCCAGCAGCTGGGCTAGCGGGAGAAATAGAGCAGAGACCCAGTACTTC	CASSWASGRNRAETQYF
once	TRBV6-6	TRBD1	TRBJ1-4	TGTGCCAGCAGTCGTAGACAGGGGGCTGGGGATGAAAAACTGTTTTTT	CASSRRQGAGDEKLFF
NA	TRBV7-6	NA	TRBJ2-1	TGTGCCAGCAGCTTAGTAATCGGAGGCCTCGATGAGCAGTTCTTC	CASSLVIGGLDEQFF
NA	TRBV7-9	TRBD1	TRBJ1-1	TGTGCCACAGCGACAGGGGTCACTGAAGCTTTCTTT	CATATGVTEAFF
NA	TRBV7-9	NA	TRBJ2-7	TGTGCCAGCAGCTTTGACCACTCCGAGCAGTACTTC	CASSFDHSEQYF
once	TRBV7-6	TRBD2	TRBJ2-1	TGTGCCAGCAGCTTAGTTGGGACTAGCTCGACAATTTTAAAATCACAGCAGTTCTTC	CASSLVGTSSTILKSQQFF
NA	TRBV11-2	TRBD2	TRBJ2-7	TGTGCCAGCAGCCTAGGTGGGCCTAGCGGACCGCTCTTCCACGAGCAGTACTTC	CASSLGGPSGPLFHEQYF
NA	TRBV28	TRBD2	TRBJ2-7	TGTGTCAGCAGCCGGGCCGGGACTAGCTCCTACGAGCAGTACTTC	CVSSRAGTSSYEQYF
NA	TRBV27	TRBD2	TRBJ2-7	TGTGCCAGCAGTTCCGGGACTAGCGGCTACGAGCAGTACTTC	CASSSGTSGYEQYF
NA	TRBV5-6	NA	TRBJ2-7	TGTGCCAGCAGCCACCGGACCCTGGGGGAGCAGTACTTC	CASSHRTLGEQYF
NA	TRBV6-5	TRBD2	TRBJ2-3	TGTGCCAGCAGTTTATACACTAGCGGGAGGGCAGATACGCAGTATTTT	CASSLYTSGRADTQYF
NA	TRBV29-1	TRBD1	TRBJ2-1	TGCAGCGTGGACAGGGACAATGAGCAGTTCTTC	CSVDRDNEQFF
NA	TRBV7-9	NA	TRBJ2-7	TGTGCCAGCAGCTTAGGGGACGGCTACGAGCAGTACTTC	CASSLGDGYEQYF
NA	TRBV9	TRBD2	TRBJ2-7	TGTGCCAGCAGCGTAGCGGTAGCGGGAGGGAGCGAGCAGTACTTC	CASSVAVAGGSEQYF
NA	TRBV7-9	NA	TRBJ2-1	TGTGCCAGCAGCTCCCCTTGGGGGAGCCACAATGAGCAGTTCTTC	CASSSPWGSHNEQFF
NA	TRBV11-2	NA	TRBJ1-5	TGTGCCAGCAGCTTAGGAGCGTACAATCAGCCCCAGCATTTT	CASSLGAYNQPQHF
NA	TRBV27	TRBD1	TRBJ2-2	TGTGCCAGCAGTTTCAACTCGGACAGGGGGATTATCGGGGAGCTGTTTTTT	CASSFNSDRGIIGELFF
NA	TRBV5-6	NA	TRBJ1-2	TGTGCCAGCAGCGGGGATACAGAAGCTAACTATGGCTACACCTTC	CASSGDTEANYGYTF
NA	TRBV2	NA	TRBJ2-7	TGTGCCAGCCAACGAGGGGGATCCTACGAGCAGTACTTC	CASQRGGSYEQYF
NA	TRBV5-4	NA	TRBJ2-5	TGTGCCAGCAGCTGGGAGGCGGGGGAGACCCAGTACTTC	CASSWEAGETQYF
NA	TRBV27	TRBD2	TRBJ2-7	TGTGCCAGCAGTACCTCTCCCGGGACGGGGGGCTACGAGCAGTACTTC	CASSTSPGTGGYEQYF
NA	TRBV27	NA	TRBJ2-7	TGTGCCAGCAGACCAGCAGGTGGGAGGGGGTCCTACGAGCAGTACTTC	CASRPAGGRGSYEQYF
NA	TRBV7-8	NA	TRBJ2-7	TGTGCCAGCAGCTTGGCCGTTACCTACGAGCAGTACTTC	CASSLAVTYEQYF
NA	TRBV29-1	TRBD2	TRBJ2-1	TGCAGCGTTGAGGGGTTTGTTTCGGCGGGAGGGCGGTCCTACAATGAGCAGTTCTTC	CSVEGFVSAGGRSYNEQFF
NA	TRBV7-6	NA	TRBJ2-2	TGTGCCAGCAGCTTAGGGGTCGGAAACACCGGGGAGCTGTTTTTT	CASSLGVGNTGELFF
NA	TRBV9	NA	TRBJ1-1	TGTGCCAGCAGCCCAGTGCGGGGGCCGGTCGCTGAAGCTTTCTTT	CASSPVRGPVAEAFF
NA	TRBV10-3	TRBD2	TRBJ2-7	TGTGCCATCAGTGAGGGGGAGACTAGCGGCCCACCCTACTACGAGCAGTACTTC	CAISEGETSGPPYYEQYF
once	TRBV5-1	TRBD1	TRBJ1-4	TGCGCCAGCAGCTTGGGCGGGACAGCTGAAAAACTGTTTTTT	CASSLGGTAEKLFF
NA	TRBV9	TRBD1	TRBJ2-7	TGTGCCAGCAGCGTCGGACAGGGAACCCCCTACGAGCAGTACTTC	CASSVGQGTPYEQYF